Given below is one T cell receptor beta chain in context. Its antigen remains unidentified. Produced via immunoSEQ multiplex PCR; TCRdb's table is partial and in-frame only. Counted here are tens of thousands of clones, approximately 90% occurring once; the ten biggest clones make up approximately 22%. The sample belongs to a study of T cells in localized non-small cell lung cancer. Study-wide results and limits: Tumor trailed uninvolved adjacent lung in T cell clonality, which peaked there. Adjacent lung held a median roughly 60 of the top 100 tumor clones.

The length of the CDR3 is 16 residues. Per germline, CDR1 MGHRA and CDR2 YSYEKL. Losses at the gene ends were 0 bases for V and 5 bases for J; bases not matched to a gene: 7. The TCR originated in a man aged 35-75 years with stage I squamous cell lung carcinoma. Here the sequenced sample was peripheral blood, taken before any cancer treatment. This sequence joins TRBV4-1 and TRBJ1-5, with 7 nucleotides matching TRBD1. The CDR3 DNA reads as TGCGCCAGCAGCCAAGAAACCAGGGGGGTACATCAGCCCCAGCATTTT. Amino acid sequence: CASSQETRGVHQPQHF.